The entry below gives a single TCR beta chain sequence along with its context. The data stem from a study of shared clonotypes between healthy human individuals. The repertoire was sequenced with immunoSEQ multiplex PCR; TCRdb's copy has only in-frame clones and lacks some. Among more than 600,000 clones listed, 92% were seen once. The naive CD8 fraction comprised CD45RO-negative cells positively selected for CCR7 and excluded terminally differentiated effector memory CD45RA+ cells. With 4 bases removed from V and 6 bases from J, the gap between germline ends came to 10 bases. The V gene's germline CDR1 is SQVTM and CDR2 ANQGSEA. This CDR3 spans 11 amino acids.

The chain couples TRBV29-1 to TRBJ2-7; D is uncertain. The source is a man aged 25-40 years in good health. Sequencing was done on a sample of naive CD8+ T cells sorted from blood. The CDR3 is CSVGRETEQYF. CDR3 in DNA: TGCAGCGTTGGTAGAGAGACCGAGCAGTACTTC.